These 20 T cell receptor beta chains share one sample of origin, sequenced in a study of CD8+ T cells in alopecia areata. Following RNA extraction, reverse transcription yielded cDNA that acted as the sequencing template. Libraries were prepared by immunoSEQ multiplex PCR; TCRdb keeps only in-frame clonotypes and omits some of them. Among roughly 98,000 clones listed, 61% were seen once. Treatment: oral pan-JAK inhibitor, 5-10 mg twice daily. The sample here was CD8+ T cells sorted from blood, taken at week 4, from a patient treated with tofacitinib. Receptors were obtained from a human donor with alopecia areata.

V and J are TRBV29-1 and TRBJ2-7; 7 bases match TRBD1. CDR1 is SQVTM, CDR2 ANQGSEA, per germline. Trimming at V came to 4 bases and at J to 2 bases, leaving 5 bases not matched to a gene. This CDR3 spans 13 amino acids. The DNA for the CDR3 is TGCAGCGTTGGGGACAGTCATACCTACGAGCAGTACTTC. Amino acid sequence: CSVGDSHTYEQYF.

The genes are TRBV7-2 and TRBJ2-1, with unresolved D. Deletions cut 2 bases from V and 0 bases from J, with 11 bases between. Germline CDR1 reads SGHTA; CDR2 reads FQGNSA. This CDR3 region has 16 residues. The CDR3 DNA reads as TGTGCCAGCAGCTTAAGTCCGGCAGACTCCTACAATGAGCAGTTCTTC. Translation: CASSLSPADSYNEQFF.

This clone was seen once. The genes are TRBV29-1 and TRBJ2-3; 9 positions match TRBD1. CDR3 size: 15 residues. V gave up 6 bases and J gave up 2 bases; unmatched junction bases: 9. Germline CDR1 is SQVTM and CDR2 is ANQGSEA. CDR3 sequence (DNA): TGCAGCGTCTGCTCCGGGACAGGGTACACAGATACGCAGTATTTT. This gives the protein CSVCSGTGYTDTQYF.

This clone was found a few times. The CDR3 DNA follows: TGTGCCACCAGGGGTAGCGGGAGCGATGAGCAGTTCTTC. Translating it yields CATRGSGSDEQFF. The chain employs TRBV6-4 and TRBJ2-1; TRBD2 aligns across 9 bases. Germline-derived CDR1 and CDR2 are MRHNA and SNTAGT. CDR3 length equals 13 residues. V dropped 10 bases and J dropped 8; count of bases not matched to a gene: 9.

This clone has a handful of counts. The DNA for the CDR3 is TGTGCCAGCAGCCAAGAGGGGACAGGGATCGAGCAGTACTTC. Its translation: CASSQEGTGIEQYF. The chain employs TRBV14 and TRBJ2-7; 9 nucleotides align to TRBD1. With 0 bases clipped from V and 6 bases from J, the junction kept 3 bases outside the gene matches. Germline lookup yields CDR1 SGHDN and CDR2 FVKESK. This CDR3 comprises 14 residues.

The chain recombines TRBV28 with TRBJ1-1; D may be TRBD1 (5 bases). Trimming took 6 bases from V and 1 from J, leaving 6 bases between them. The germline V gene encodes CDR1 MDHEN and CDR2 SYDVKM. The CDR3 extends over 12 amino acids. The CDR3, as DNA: TGTGCCAGCAGCGGACAGAACACTGAAGCTTTCTTT. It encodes CASSGQNTEAFF.

This CDR3 reads CASSPASGESTDTQYF. The CDR3 bases are TGTGCCAGCAGCCCTGCTAGCGGGGAAAGCACAGATACGCAGTATTTT. The rearrangement uses TRBV7-9 and TRBJ2-3; 9 bases map to TRBD2. This CDR3 is built from 16 residues. Per germline, CDR1 SEHNR and CDR2 FQNEAQ (reference sequence). V shed 5 bases, J shed 0 bases, and the junction held 6 bases outside the gene matches.

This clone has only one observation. CDR3 region: CASSYGASESTDTQYF. The DNA for the CDR3 is TGTGCCAGCAGTTACGGGGCTAGCGAGAGCACAGATACGCAGTATTTT. V and J are TRBV6-5 and TRBJ2-3; tentative D call: TRBD2 (6 bases). In germline, CDR1 is MNHEY, CDR2 SVGAGI. This CDR3 has 16 amino acids. Trimming took 2 bases from V and 0 from J, leaving 12 bases between them.

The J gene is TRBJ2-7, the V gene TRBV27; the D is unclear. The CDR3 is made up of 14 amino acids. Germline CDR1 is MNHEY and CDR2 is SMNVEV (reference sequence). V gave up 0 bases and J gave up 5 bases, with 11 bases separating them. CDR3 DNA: TGTGCCAGCAGTTTATCCAACGGATTGCACGAGCAGTACTTC. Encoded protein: CASSLSNGLHEQYF.

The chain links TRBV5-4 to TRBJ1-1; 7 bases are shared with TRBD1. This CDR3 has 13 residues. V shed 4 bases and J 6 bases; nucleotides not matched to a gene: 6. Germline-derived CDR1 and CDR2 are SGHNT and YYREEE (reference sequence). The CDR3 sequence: CASSQGTAPEAFF. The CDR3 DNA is TGTGCCAGCAGCCAGGGGACAGCGCCTGAAGCTTTCTTT. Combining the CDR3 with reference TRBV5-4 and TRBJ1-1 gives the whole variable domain ETGVTQSPTHLIKTRGQQVTLRCSSQSGHNTVSWYQQALGQGPQFIFQYYREEENGRGNFPPRFSGLQFPNYSSELNVNALELDDSALYLCASSQGTAPEAFFGQGTRLTVV.

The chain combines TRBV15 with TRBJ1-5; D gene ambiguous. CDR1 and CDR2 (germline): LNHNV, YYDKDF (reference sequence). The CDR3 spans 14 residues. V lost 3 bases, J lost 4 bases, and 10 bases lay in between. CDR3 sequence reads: CATSRGPGNQPQHF. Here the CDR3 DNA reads TGTGCCACCAGCAGGGGTCCGGGAAATCAGCCCCAGCATTTT.

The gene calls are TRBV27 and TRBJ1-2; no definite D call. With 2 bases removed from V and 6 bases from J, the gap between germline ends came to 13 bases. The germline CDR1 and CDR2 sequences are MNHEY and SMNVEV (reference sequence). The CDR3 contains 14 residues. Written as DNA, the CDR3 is TGTGCCAGCAGTTTAGTGGGCGATGGGAATGGCTACACCTTC. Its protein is CASSLVGDGNGYTF.

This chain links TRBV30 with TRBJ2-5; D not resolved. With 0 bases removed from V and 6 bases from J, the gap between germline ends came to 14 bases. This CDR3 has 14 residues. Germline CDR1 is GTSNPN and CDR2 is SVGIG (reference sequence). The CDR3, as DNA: TGTGCCTGGAGTGTGATTGGGTTCACGAAGACCCAGTACTTC. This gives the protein CAWSVIGFTKTQYF.

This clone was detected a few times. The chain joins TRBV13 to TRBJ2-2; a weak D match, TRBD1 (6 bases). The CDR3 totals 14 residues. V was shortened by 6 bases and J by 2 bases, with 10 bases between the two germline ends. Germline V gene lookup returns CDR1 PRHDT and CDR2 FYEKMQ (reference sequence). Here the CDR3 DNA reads TGTGCCAGCAGTCTGGGGACAAACACCGGGGAGCTGTTTTTT. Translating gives CASSLGTNTGELFF.

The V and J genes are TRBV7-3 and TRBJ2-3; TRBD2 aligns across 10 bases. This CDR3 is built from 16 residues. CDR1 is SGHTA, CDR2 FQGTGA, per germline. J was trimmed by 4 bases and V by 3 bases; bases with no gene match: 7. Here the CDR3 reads CASSFTRTSGPDTQYF. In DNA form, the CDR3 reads TGTGCCAGCAGCTTTACTAGGACTAGCGGACCAGATACGCAGTATTTT.

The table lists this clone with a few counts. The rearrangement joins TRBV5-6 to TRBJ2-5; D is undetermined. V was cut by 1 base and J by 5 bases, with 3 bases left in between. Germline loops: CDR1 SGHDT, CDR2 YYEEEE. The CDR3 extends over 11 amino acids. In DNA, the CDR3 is TGTGCCAGCAGCTTGTCGGAGACCCAGTACTTC. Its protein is CASSLSETQYF.

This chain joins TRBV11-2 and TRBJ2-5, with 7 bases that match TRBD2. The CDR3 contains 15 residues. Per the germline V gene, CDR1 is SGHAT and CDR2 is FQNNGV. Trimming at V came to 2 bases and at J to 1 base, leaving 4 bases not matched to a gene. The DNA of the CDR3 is TGTGCCAGCAGCTTATGGCTAGCGGCCCAAGAGACCCAGTACTTC. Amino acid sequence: CASSLWLAAQETQYF.

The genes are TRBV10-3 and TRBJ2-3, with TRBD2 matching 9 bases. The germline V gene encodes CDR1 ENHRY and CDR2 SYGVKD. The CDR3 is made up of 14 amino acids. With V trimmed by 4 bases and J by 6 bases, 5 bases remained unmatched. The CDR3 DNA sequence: TGTGCCATCAGTGGGGTTCTAGCGGGGGATACGCAGTATTTT. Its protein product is CAISGVLAGDTQYF.

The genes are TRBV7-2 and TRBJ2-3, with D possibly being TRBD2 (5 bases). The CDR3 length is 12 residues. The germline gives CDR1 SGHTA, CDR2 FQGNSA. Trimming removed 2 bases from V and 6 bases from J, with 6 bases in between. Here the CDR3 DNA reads TGTGCCAGCAGCTTATCGGGGGATACGCAGTATTTT. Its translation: CASSLSGDTQYF.

The CDR3 coding sequence is TGTGCCAGCAGCCCCCTTGCAGGGTTGGCCAAAAACATTCAGTACTTC. Protein sequence: CASSPLAGLAKNIQYF. This rearrangement joins TRBV27 to TRBJ2-4; tentative D call: TRBD1 (5 bases). This CDR3 spans 16 amino acids. Germline assignment: CDR1 MNHEY and CDR2 SMNVEV (reference sequence). Trimming shortened V by 6 bases and J by 1 base, and 16 bases separated the two germline ends.